This T cell receptor (beta chain) came from a study of vaccination effects on CD4 cells after COVID-19. Study background: Relative to the second dose, post-vaccine samples were obtained a median of 72 days later.

In its sample, this clone was seen a few times. Antigen unknown. Study-level results: Healthy vaccinees' vaccine-induced clones included only 1 of 255 that recognized common cold coronaviruses. Clones of infection and vaccine origin contracted markedly late after vaccination.

Repertoires were generated with immunoSEQ multiplex PCR, while TCRdb's copy carries only in-frame clones and drops some. The table has approximately 47,000 clones, just over 70% seen once. Upon completion of roughly ten days in culture, CD4+ T cells were isolated. Each participant was administered two doses of either the BNT162b2 or the mRNA-1273 vaccine. The CDR3 totals 14 residues. CDR1 is SEHNR, CDR2 FQNEAQ, per germline (reference sequence). V was clipped by 5 bases and J by 2 bases; unmatched bases: 3. The sequenced sample was CD4+ T cells from PBMCs cultured without peptide, obtained after COVID-19 vaccination. V gene TRBV7-9 combines with J gene TRBJ2-1, with 7 positions matching TRBD2. This clonotype was sampled from a human donor who received a COVID-19 vaccine. The CDR3 DNA is TGTGCCAGCAGCACCAGCGGGACCTACAATGAGCAGTTCTTC. Translated, it gives CASSTSGTYNEQFF.